This T cell receptor (beta chain) was sequenced during a study of blood T cell repertoires in COVID-19. This clone was counted only a few times. Germline CDR1 reads LGHNA; CDR2 reads YNFKEQ. The V end was cut by 0 bases, the J end by 1 base, with 13 bases between. The CDR3 totals 16 residues. Per the authors' pipeline: Amplification from reference gene primers served as the basis for estimated nucleated cell counts. Profiling relied on immunoSEQ multiplex PCR, and the TCRdb table lists in-frame clones only, not all of them. That table supplies the V and J calls and clone size; D and trimming were determined from the DNA. The data contain around 14,000 clones, more than 75% of them singletons.

The sequenced sample consisted of peripheral blood. This receptor was identified in a human donor in a cohort sampled during active COVID-19. V is TRBV4-2 and J is TRBJ2-7, with D tentatively TRBD1 (6 bases). CDR3: CASSQEGQPASYEQYF. In DNA form, the CDR3 reads TGTGCCAGCAGCCAAGAAGGACAGCCTGCGTCCTACGAGCAGTACTTC.